Presented here are 18 T cell receptor beta chains from one specimen sequenced in a study of blood T cell repertoires in COVID-19. Libraries were prepared by immunoSEQ multiplex PCR; TCRdb keeps only in-frame clonotypes and omits some of them. The table lists about 250,000 clones, about four fifths of them singletons. Sequenced input: peripheral blood. These TCRs come from a woman aged 40 to 50 who had recovered from COVID-19.

The chain recombines TRBV6-5 with TRBJ1-2; a weak D match, TRBD1 (6 bases). V dropped 6 bases and J dropped 6 bases, with 17 bases sitting between them. The CDR3 is 14 amino acids. Germline V gene data show CDR1 as MNHEY and CDR2 as SVGAGI. The CDR3 DNA is TGTGCCAGCAGCCACTTTAAAGGGGGGGATGGCTACACCTTC. This translates into CASSHFKGGDGYTF.

This chain joins TRBV5-8 and TRBJ2-1; 11 bases align to TRBD1. CDR3 length: 16 amino acids. V trimming: 0 bases; J trimming: 6 bases; junction bases outside the gene matches: 5. Germline V gives CDR1 SGHTS, CDR2 YDEGEE. The CDR3 DNA follows: TGTGCCAGCAGCTTGGTGTACGGGACAGGGGGCAATGAGCAGTTCTTC. It codes for CASSLVYGTGGNEQFF.

This rearrangement joins TRBV11-2 to TRBJ1-1; D uncertain. The CDR3 consists of 14 residues. V was cut by 5 bases and J by 1 base, with 11 bases left in between. The germline CDR1 and CDR2 sequences are SGHAT and FQNNGV. CDR3: CASSLERANTEAFF. CDR3 nucleotide sequence: TGTGCCAGCAGCCTTGAAAGAGCGAACACTGAAGCTTTCTTT.

The chain is built from TRBV5-1 and TRBJ2-7; 11 bases are shared with TRBD2. Per the germline V gene, CDR1 is SGHRS and CDR2 is YFSETQ. V was pared by 2 bases and J by 4 bases, with 5 bases of the junction left unmatched. This CDR3 is built from 15 residues. The CDR3 DNA follows: TGCGCCAGCAGCTTAGCTAGCGGGGGGTCTTACGAGCAGTACTTC. Encoded protein: CASSLASGGSYEQYF.

The rearrangement links TRBV9 to TRBJ1-1, with D perhaps TRBD1 (5 bases). This CDR3 is 14 amino acids long. The germline CDR1 and CDR2 sequences are SGDLS and YYNGEE. The V and J ends lost 5 bases and 2 bases respectively, with 13 bases between them. The CDR3 nucleotides are TGTGCCAGCAGGCCTCGGGGGACCAACACTGAAGCTTTCTTT. This codes for CASRPRGTNTEAFF.

Written as DNA, the CDR3 is TGTGCCAGCAGTCTTACGCAGGACACCATATATTTT. This sequence encodes CASSLTQDTIYF. The V and J genes are TRBV2 and TRBJ1-3; D remains unclear. CDR1 SNHLY and CDR2 FYNNEI come from the germline V gene. Trimming removed 5 bases from V and 8 bases from J, with 10 bases in between. The CDR3 has 12 residues.

The chain joins TRBV27 to TRBJ2-7, with a possible D match to TRBD2 (6 bases). This CDR3 comprises 15 residues. Germline loops: CDR1 MNHEY, CDR2 SMNVEV (reference sequence). Trimming removed 5 bases at V and 0 bases at J, with 14 bases between. The CDR3 loop reads CASSEFAGPSYEQYF. The CDR3 bases are TGTGCCAGCAGTGAGTTTGCGGGGCCCTCCTACGAGCAGTACTTC.

The chain recombines TRBV28 with TRBJ1-6; D perhaps matches TRBD1 (6 bases). The CDR3 spans 15 residues. V dropped 6 bases and J dropped 5 bases, with 14 bases sitting between them. Germline-derived CDR1 and CDR2 are MDHEN and SYDVKM. The CDR3 reads CASSPTGPHNSPLHF. The CDR3 DNA is TGTGCCAGCAGCCCCACAGGGCCCCATAATTCACCCCTCCACTTT.

The V gene is TRBV7-8, the J gene TRBJ1-5, with TRBD1 matching 8 bases. In germline, CDR1 is SGHVS, CDR2 FQNEAQ. With V trimmed by 5 bases and J by 5 bases, 8 bases remained unmatched. The CDR3 loop spans 15 amino acids. The CDR3 here is CASSASQGADQPQHF. Written as DNA, the CDR3 is TGTGCCAGCAGCGCATCTCAGGGGGCGGATCAGCCCCAGCATTTT.

The rearrangement links TRBV19 to TRBJ2-7; D is perhaps TRBD1 (5 bases). This CDR3 has 18 residues. V was trimmed by 1 base and J by 1 base, leaving 20 bases between them. Looked up from germline, CDR1 is LNHDA and CDR2 is SQIVND (reference sequence). The CDR3 sequence: CASSIVGMATTGSYEQYF. DNA of the CDR3: TGTGCCAGTAGTATAGTGGGGATGGCCACCACAGGATCCTACGAGCAGTACTTC.

The J gene is TRBJ2-5, the V gene TRBV5-8, with TRBD1 matching 9 bases. The germline CDR1 and CDR2 sequences are SGHTS and YDEGEE. The trim removed 3 bases at V and 5 bases at J, leaving 8 bases unmatched. This CDR3 has 15 residues. CDR3 in DNA: TGTGCCAGCAGCTCGGGGGACAGGGTCGTGGAGACCCAGTACTTC. It translates to CASSSGDRVVETQYF.

This chain links TRBV11-2 with TRBJ2-6; 7 nucleotides match TRBD1. V dropped 11 bases and J dropped 0; count of bases not matched to a gene: 4. The CDR3 has 14 residues. Germline lookup yields CDR1 SGHAT and CDR2 FQNNGV. As DNA, the CDR3 is TGTGCCTGGACAGGCGCCTCTGGGGCCAACGTCCTGACTTTC. Amino acid sequence: CAWTGASGANVLTF.

Here the CDR3 DNA reads TGTGCCAGCAGCCCAGGACACGGCGGGGCCAACGTCCTGACTTTC. This encodes CASSPGHGGANVLTF. The chain has TRBV5-5 and TRBJ2-6; TRBD1 is a possible D gene (5 bases). The V end was cut by 4 bases, the J end by 4 bases, with 12 bases between. This CDR3 has 15 residues. Germline V gene data show CDR1 as SGHKS and CDR2 as YYEKEE (reference sequence).

V usage is TRBV5-6 and J usage is TRBJ1-4; D uncertain. Germline V lookup: CDR1 SGHDT, CDR2 YYEEEE. Deletions cut 0 bases from V and 5 bases from J, with 8 bases between. The CDR3 runs 14 residues. CDR3 in DNA: TGTGCCAGCAGCTTGGGGACGGGGAATGAAAAACTGTTTTTT. Protein: CASSLGTGNEKLFF.

The chain employs TRBV9 and TRBJ2-1, with 13 bases lining up with TRBD2. This CDR3 comprises 17 residues. CDR1 is SGDLS, CDR2 YYNGEE, per germline. Trimming cost V 0 bases and J 1 base; bases outside gene matches: 1. This CDR3 is CASSVGLAGGSYNEQFF. The CDR3 DNA reads TGTGCCAGCAGCGTAGGACTAGCGGGGGGATCCTACAATGAGCAGTTCTTC.

CDR3 amino acids: CASSQEGLAGGRLPDTQYF. CDR3 DNA: TGCGCCAGCAGCCAAGAGGGACTAGCGGGGGGGCGGTTACCAGATACGCAGTATTTT. J is TRBJ2-3 and V is TRBV4-1; 16 nucleotides agree with TRBD2. V dropped 0 bases and J dropped 4; count of bases not matched to a gene: 7. This CDR3 is built from 19 residues. Looked up from germline, CDR1 is MGHRA and CDR2 is YSYEKL.

The rearrangement joins TRBV27 to TRBJ2-7, with D possibly TRBD1 on 6 matching bases. This CDR3 region has 13 residues. V lost 3 bases, J lost 3 bases, and 9 bases lay in between. Germline V gene data show CDR1 as MNHEY and CDR2 as SMNVEV (reference sequence). CDR3 sequence (DNA): TGTGCCAGCAGTTTGGTCAGGGGCTACGAGCAGTACTTC. This encodes CASSLVRGYEQYF.

CDR3 region: CASGGAGNQPQHF. CDR3 DNA: TGTGCCAGCGGCGGGGCCGGCAATCAGCCCCAGCATTTT. The chain is built from TRBV19 and TRBJ1-5, with a weak D call TRBD1 (5 bases). The CDR3 covers 13 residues. Germline CDR1 reads LNHDA; CDR2 reads SQIVND (reference sequence). V lost 9 bases to trimming and J lost 2 bases, with 11 bases between them.